This is a list of T cell receptor beta chains from one sample in a study of T cells after yellow fever vaccination. TCRdb ran MiXCR on the 5' RACE reads and lists one entry per CDR3 protein. Among 320,000 or so distinct CDR3 sequences listed, about 8.3% were seen once. This specimen consisted of PBMCs, obtained around 45 days after the first yellow fever vaccination. Every receptor here comes from a man younger than 35 who received the YFV17D yellow fever vaccine. Both conserved end residues are part of each CDR3.

J | V | CDR3
TRBJ2-1 | TRBV7-3 | CASSPIAEGAYNEQFF
TRBJ1-2 | TRBV12-3/TRBV12-4 | CASSNPDKTYGYTF
TRBJ1-6 | TRBV19 | CASSNLQGRNSPLHF
TRBJ2-5 | TRBV12-3/TRBV12-4 | CASSYLDRAETQYF
TRBJ2-7 | TRBV7-2 | CASSPGLYEQYF
TRBJ2-3 | TRBV20-1 | CSARNLAGDEDTQYF
TRBJ1-1 | TRBV3-1 | CASSSAAGIMNTEAFF
TRBJ2-2 | TRBV19 | CASITGTAAGELFF
TRBJ1-6 | TRBV10-3 | CAISEPGTGQSSYNSPLHF
TRBJ2-2 | TRBV14 | CASSRVDSSLGVEESPNTGELFF
TRBJ1-2 | TRBV4-3 | CASSQDRGRGYTF
TRBJ1-1 | TRBV13 | CASSSGWEKNTEAFF
TRBJ2-5 | TRBV2 | CASSLSPGFQETQYF
TRBJ2-2 | TRBV4-3 | CASSTRQAGELFF
TRBJ1-1 | TRBV7-9 | CASSPRPASDTEAFF
TRBJ2-4 | TRBV6-1 | CASSDSKNIQYF
TRBJ1-4 | TRBV4-3 | CASSRIGQGNEKLFF
TRBJ1-1 | TRBV2 | CASTGGRAFF
TRBJ2-5 | TRBV5-4 | CASSSLAGVYQETQYF
TRBJ1-1 | TRBV3-1 | CASSQFTGKAFF
TRBJ2-3 | TRBV5-4 | CASSPPVGRGGTDTQYF